Sequencing of this T cell receptor (beta chain) was carried out in a study of CD8+ T cells in alopecia areata. Background on the study: For treated patients, severity scores reflected the percentage of scalp area affected.

Study outcomes and limitations: Normal skin contains resident alphabeta T cells, and these are also sequenced in scalp samples. Scalp and blood samples kept many expanded lesional clones throughout tofacitinib.

The V end was cut by 4 bases, the J end by 0 bases, with 10 bases between. Germline CDR1 GTSNPN, CDR2 SVGIG (reference sequence). This CDR3 comprises 14 residues. This clone was detected once. Its antigen remains unidentified. The sample's treatment: oral pan-JAK inhibitor, 5-10 mg twice daily. Investigators isolated RNA and reverse transcribed it into cDNA to act as the sequencing template. Here immunoSEQ multiplex PCR was the method, and the copy in TCRdb shows in-frame clones only, minus some. Of about 150,000 clones in the sample, under 70% were seen once. The chain recombines TRBV30 with TRBJ1-5; D gene unclear. This TCR derives from a human donor with alopecia areata. Material: CD4+ T cells sorted from blood, obtained at week 4, from a patient treated with tofacitinib. The CDR3 spells CAWNYGGSNQPQHF. DNA of the CDR3: TGTGCCTGGAACTATGGAGGTAGCAATCAGCCCCAGCATTTT.